This T cell receptor beta chain was sequenced in a study of patients and donors after allogeneic stem cell transplantation. Each CDR3 protein gets one entry after TCRdb re-called the RT-PCR reads with MiXCR. This sample has around 240,000 distinct CDR3 sequences; 14% occur once, and the top ten carry under 14%. The CDR3 is 17 residues long. Unmatched junction bases numbered 12, after V lost 6 bases and J lost 4 bases. The germline gives CDR1 MNHEY, CDR2 SVGEGT. The source of this sequence is a human donor who was either an allogeneic HSCT recipient or a stem cell or donor lymphocyte infusion donor (not recorded which). It is not recorded whose cells these are; they may come from a transplant donor. The chain recombines TRBV6-2 or TRBV6-3 with TRBJ1-2; 12 positions agree with TRBD1. Sequencing was carried out using blood, either unsorted or a sorted T cell fraction (not recorded which). The chain's CDR3 is CASSPRDRGLQVYGYTF. The CDR3 DNA sequence: TGTGCCAGCAGCCCCAGGGACAGGGGGCTGCAAGTCTATGGCTACACCTTC.